The 21 T cell receptor beta chains given below trace back to one sample, sequenced in a study of T cells in Graves' hyperthyroidism and ophthalmopathy. RNA transcripts yielded amplified TCR beta CDR3 regions. The HTBI primer set served for first-round RT-PCR of the TCR CDR3. TCRdb reanalysed the multiplex PCR reads using MiXCR and keeps one entry per CDR3 protein. Found here are about 560,000 distinct CDR3 sequences, around 42% of them singletons; the top ten hold 6.5% to 9%. Sample: peripheral blood or thyroid tissue (not recorded which). The receptors were gathered from a woman younger than 30 with Graves' hyperthyroidism.

The CDR3: CASKSSHNNYEQYF. CDR3 DNA sequence: TGTGCCAGCAAGTCGTCACACAATAATTACGAGCAGTACTTC. The gene calls are TRBV2 and TRBJ2-7; D gene uncertain. CDR1 and CDR2 (germline): SNHLY, FYNNEI. Between the trimmed V and J ends, which lost 7 bases and 4 bases, there was a span of 17 bases. The CDR3 is made up of 14 amino acids.

This clonotype was picked up a small number of times. CDR3 amino acids: CASSPLGGLHGYEQYF. CDR3 coding DNA: TGTGCCAGCAGCCCCCTAGGGGGACTCCACGGATACGAGCAGTACTTC. V is TRBV7-9 and J is TRBJ2-7; the D call may be TRBD1 or TRBD2 (6 bases each). There are 16 residues in the CDR3. Germline CDR1 SEHNR, CDR2 FQNEAQ (reference sequence). V was clipped by 5 bases and J by 4 bases, with 21 bases between them. The complete variable domain, with remaining parts taken from reference TRBV7-9 and TRBJ2-7, reads DTGVSQNPRHKITKRGQNVTFRCDPISEHNRLYWYRQTLGQGPEFLTYFQNEAQLEKSRLLSDRFSAERPKGSFSTLEIQRTEQGDSAMYLCASSPLGGLHGYEQYFGPGTRLTVT.

This clonotype was seen repeatedly, ten times or more. The rearrangement links TRBV7-9 to TRBJ1-6; TRBD1 aligns across 9 bases. The CDR3 loop spans 14 amino acids. V was clipped by 5 bases and J by 7 bases; unmatched bases: 3. The germline gives CDR1 SEHNR, CDR2 FQNEAQ (reference sequence). The CDR3: CASSADRGNSPLHF. CDR3 DNA: TGTGCCAGCAGCGCCGACAGGGGGAATTCACCCCTCCACTTT.

The rearrangement uses TRBV7-9 and TRBJ1-5; D is possibly TRBD1 (5 bases). Germline V CDR1 and CDR2: SEHNR, FQNEAQ (reference sequence). With 1 base removed from V and 0 bases from J, the gap between germline ends came to 19 bases. The CDR3 length is 19 residues. CDR3 protein: CASSLGRSGAVNSNQPQHF. The CDR3 DNA reads TGTGCCAGCAGCTTAGGTCGATCCGGGGCGGTGAATAGCAATCAGCCCCAGCATTTT.

As concerns this clonotype: This likely comes from a read error, as the CDR3 has no conserved phenylalanine or tryptophan at its end. This rearrangement joins TRBV29-1 to TRBJ1-1; 9 positions agree with TRBD1. Germline lookup yields CDR1 SQVTM and CDR2 ANQGSEA. This CDR3 has 11 residues. Losses at the gene ends were 5 bases for V and 11 bases for J; bases not matched to a gene: 6. CDR3 sequence reads: CSVTTGGEAFL. As DNA, the CDR3 is TGCAGCGTTACGACAGGGGGTGAGGCTTTCCTT.

This chain uses TRBV7-9 with TRBJ2-7; the D call may be TRBD1 or TRBD2 (5 bases each). V dropped 5 bases and J dropped 6 bases, with 17 bases sitting between them. CDR3 length: 14 residues. The germline gives CDR1 SEHNR, CDR2 FQNEAQ (reference sequence). The CDR3 DNA sequence: TGTGCCAGCAGCGTAGGCTGGGGACGAAGCGAGCAGTACTTC. It codes for CASSVGWGRSEQYF.

This sequence joins TRBV10-3 and TRBJ2-3, with D maybe TRBD1 (6 bases). Deletions cut 0 bases from V and 1 base from J, with 8 bases between. Germline CDR1 is ENHRY and CDR2 is SYGVKD. This CDR3 is built from 15 residues. CDR3 region: CAISESAGGTDTQYF. As DNA, the CDR3 is TGTGCCATCAGTGAGTCCGCAGGGGGCACAGATACGCAGTATTTT.

V usage is TRBV19 and J usage is TRBJ1-5, with a tentative D call TRBD1 (6 bases). CDR3 length: 13 residues. Germline loops: CDR1 LNHDA, CDR2 SQIVND (reference sequence). V was cut by 2 bases and J by 5 bases, with 7 bases left in between. This chain's CDR3 is CASSIKGDQPQHF. The CDR3 coding sequence is TGTGCCAGTAGTATAAAGGGGGATCAGCCCCAGCATTTT.

In this sample, this clonotype turned up many times. V gene TRBV7-9 combines with J gene TRBJ1-2, with D maybe TRBD1 (6 bases). Germline V lookup: CDR1 SEHNR, CDR2 FQNEAQ (reference sequence). V lost 4 bases and J 6 bases, leaving 12 bases between the germline ends. This CDR3 spans 13 amino acids. CDR3: CASSSKGGDGYTF. As DNA, the CDR3 is TGTGCCAGCAGCTCTAAAGGGGGGGATGGCTACACCTTC.

In this sample, this clonotype turned up many times. The chain employs TRBV24-1 and TRBJ1-1; D remains unclear. CDR3 length: 13 residues. V was cut by 4 bases and J by 5 bases, with 10 bases left in between. CDR1 and CDR2 (germline): KGHDR, SFDVKD. The CDR3 DNA reads as TGTGCCACCAGTGACTGGACGGAGACTGAAGCTTTCTTT. This translates into CATSDWTETEAFF.

The V and J genes are TRBV5-1 and TRBJ1-5; 8 bases fit TRBD1. J lost 2 bases, V lost 0 bases, and 10 bases had no gene match. Germline CDR1 reads SGHRS; CDR2 reads YFSETQ. CDR3 size: 18 residues. As DNA, the CDR3 is TGCGCCAGCAGCTTGGGGGGCAGGGGGCTTGGGGGCAATCAGCCCCAGCATTTT. Amino acid sequence: CASSLGGRGLGGNQPQHF.

This chain links TRBV20-1 with TRBJ2-2; TRBD2 matches at 10 bases. CDR3 size: 17 residues. With 6 bases clipped from V and 4 bases from J, the junction kept 14 bases outside the gene matches. Germline CDR1 DFQATT, CDR2 SNEGSKA (reference sequence). The CDR3 here is CSASSRGAGGVTGELFF. The CDR3 region has the DNA TGCAGTGCCTCATCCAGAGGAGCGGGAGGGGTCACCGGGGAGCTGTTTTTT.

The chain carries TRBV7-3 and TRBJ1-1; TRBD1 agrees at 9 bases. The CDR3 is 15 amino acids. Germline values: CDR1 SGHTA, CDR2 FQGTGA. Unmatched junction bases numbered 3, after V lost 3 bases and J lost 1 base. The DNA of the CDR3 is TGTGCCAGCAGCTTTACGGGACAGGGGAACACTGAAGCTTTCTTT. As protein: CASSFTGQGNTEAFF.

CDR3 sequence reads: CSVQEGFTAGNTIYF. The DNA for the CDR3 is TGCAGCGTCCAAGAGGGGTTTACGGCCGGAAACACCATATATTTT. The chain carries TRBV29-1 and TRBJ1-3; D is possibly TRBD1 (5 bases). V lost 6 bases to trimming and J lost 4 bases, with 19 bases between them. CDR1 and CDR2 (germline): SQVTM, ANQGSEA. The CDR3 sequence is 15 residues long. Supplemented by reference TRBV29-1 and TRBJ1-3, the full variable domain reads SAVISQKPSRDICQRGTSLTIQCQVDSQVTMMFWYRQQPGQSLTLIATANQGSEATYESGFVIDKFPISRPNLTFSTLTVSNMSPEDSSIYLCSVQEGFTAGNTIYFGEGSWLTVV.

The chain has TRBV7-3 and TRBJ1-2; TRBD1 might be the D (5 bases). V lost 5 bases to trimming and J lost 4 bases, with 17 bases between them. Germline lookup yields CDR1 SGHTA and CDR2 FQGTGA. This CDR3 has 15 residues. DNA for the CDR3: TGTGCCAGCAGCCCGACCCCCACAGGACCCTATGGCTACACCTTC. It encodes CASSPTPTGPYGYTF.

The chain couples TRBV11-2 to TRBJ1-5, with 7 bases lining up with TRBD1. Germline V lookup: CDR1 SGHAT, CDR2 FQNNGV. The CDR3 has 18 amino acids. J lost 0 bases, V lost 5 bases, and 13 bases had no gene match. CDR3 DNA sequence: TGTGCCAGCAGCCCGTTCCGGGACAGAGTATATAGCAATCAGCCCCAGCATTTT. It is translated as CASSPFRDRVYSNQPQHF.

As DNA, the CDR3 is TGTGCCAGTACTGACGGCAATGTTGCTGAAGCTTTCTTT. Its translation is CASTDGNVAEAFF. V gene TRBV19 combines with J gene TRBJ1-1; D is uncertain. Trimming took off 7 bases at V and 6 bases at J, with 15 bases between the two ends. This CDR3 is built from 13 residues. Germline CDR1 is LNHDA and CDR2 is SQIVND (reference sequence).

This clonotype appeared many times. The chain couples TRBV10-3 to TRBJ2-5; 9 positions match TRBD2. Trimming removed 6 bases from V and 1 base from J; junction bases left unmatched: 0. The CDR3 has 13 amino acids. The germline gives CDR1 ENHRY, CDR2 SYGVKD. The CDR3 nucleotides read TGTGCCATCAGGACTAGCGGCCAAGAGACCCAGTACTTC. Translated: CAIRTSGQETQYF.

This sequence joins TRBV5-1 and TRBJ2-2, with TRBD1 identical over 7 bases. J lost 1 base, V lost 3 bases, and 3 bases had no gene match. CDR1 and CDR2 from the germline V gene are SGHRS and YFSETQ. The CDR3 has 15 amino acids. The chain's CDR3 is CASSSGQRNTGELFF. The CDR3 DNA is TGCGCCAGCAGCTCGGGACAGCGGAACACCGGGGAGCTGTTTTTT.

The sample holds a few counts of this clonotype. A read error may be the cause here, since a much bigger clone is one base away. This chain connects TRBV29-1 to TRBJ2-7; 12 bases line up with TRBD1. This CDR3 spans 13 amino acids. CDR1 is SQVTM and CDR2 is ANQGSEA in the germline V gene. Trimming removed 6 bases from V and 5 bases from J; junction bases left unmatched: 5. CDR3 in amino acids: CSVPGTGGDEQYF. CDR3 coding DNA: TGCAGCGTGCCCGGGACAGGGGGCGACGAGCAGTACTTC.

Here the CDR3 reads CAISGGGTGELFF. Written as DNA, the CDR3 is TGTGCCATCAGTGGTGGGGGTACCGGGGAGCTGTTTTTT. The chain is built from TRBV10-3 and TRBJ2-2; D possibly matches TRBD1 or TRBD2 (5 bases each). This CDR3 comprises 13 residues. V lost 4 bases and J 5 bases, leaving 8 bases between the germline ends. The V gene's germline CDR1 is ENHRY and CDR2 SYGVKD.